This passage covers 8 T cell receptor beta chains from one sample sequenced in a study of blood T cell repertoires in COVID-19. TCRdb keeps only in-frame clones here, not all; method: immunoSEQ multiplex PCR. The sample holds about 430,000 clones, around 89% seen once. The sequenced sample was PBMCs or T cells enriched from blood (not recorded which). The receptors come from a woman aged 25 to 39 with acute COVID-19.

The chain has TRBV19 and TRBJ2-7, with 10 positions matching TRBD1. Per the germline V gene, CDR1 is LNHDA and CDR2 is SQIVND (reference sequence). With V trimmed by 5 bases and J by 2 bases, 3 bases remained unmatched. The CDR3 is made up of 14 amino acids. The CDR3 region is CASSVGQGAYEQYF. As DNA, the CDR3 is TGTGCCAGTAGTGTTGGACAGGGGGCCTACGAGCAGTACTTC.

The chain uses TRBV19 and TRBJ2-5; 12 bases are a match to TRBD2. Losses at the gene ends were 3 bases for V and 1 base for J; bases not matched to a gene: 6. The germline V gene has CDR1 LNHDA and CDR2 SQIVND (reference sequence). This CDR3 is 17 amino acids long. The DNA for the CDR3 is TGTGCCAGTAGTATTTTGACTAGCGGGGGCCTCCAAGAGACCCAGTACTTC. Residues: CASSILTSGGLQETQYF. Looking up the rest from reference TRBV19 and TRBJ2-5 gives the full variable domain: DGGITQSPKYLFRKEGQNVTLSCEQNLNHDAMYWYRQDPGQGLRLIYYSQIVNDFQKGDIAEGYSVSREKKESFPLTVTSAQKNPTAFYLCASSILTSGGLQETQYFGPGTRLLVL.

This clone turned up a few times. The V gene is TRBV7-8, the J gene TRBJ1-4; 9 nucleotides match TRBD1. Germline loops: CDR1 SGHVS, CDR2 FQNEAQ. The V segment lost 5 bases and the J segment 1 base; nucleotides outside the gene matches: 14. This CDR3 spans 19 amino acids. CDR3 in amino acids: CASSIPGTGLSRTNEKLFF. CDR3 bases: TGTGCCAGCAGCATCCCCGGGACAGGGCTTTCAAGAACTAATGAAAAACTGTTTTTT.

The chain recombines TRBV7-3 with TRBJ2-5, with D possibly matching TRBD2 (6 bases). V lost 4 bases and J lost 2, with 14 bases in between. Germline CDR1 is SGHTA and CDR2 is FQGTGA. The CDR3 runs to 15 residues. The CDR3 DNA sequence: TGTGCCAGCAGCTCCTCGGGGGATGAACAAGAGACCCAGTACTTC. Translating gives CASSSSGDEQETQYF.

The chain has TRBV7-6 and TRBJ1-5; 12 bases agree with TRBD1. Trimming at V came to 5 bases and at J to 2 bases, leaving 7 bases not matched to a gene. The length of the CDR3 is 17 residues. From germline, CDR1 is SGHVS and CDR2 FNYEAQ. Here the CDR3 DNA reads TGTGCCAGCAGCCGACGGGACAGGGGGCCGGGCAATCAGCCCCAGCATTTT. This translates into CASSRRDRGPGNQPQHF. The full variable domain, with the rest looked up from reference TRBV7-6 and TRBJ1-5, is GAGVSQSPRYKVTKRGQDVALRCDPISGHVSLYWYRQALGQGPEFLTYFNYEAQQDKSGLPNDRFSAERPEGSISTLTIQRTEQRDSAMYRCASSRRDRGPGNQPQHFGDGTRLSIL.

The chain is built from TRBV9 and TRBJ1-3, with D hard to call. Trimming took off 0 bases at V and 0 bases at J, with 10 bases between the two ends. This CDR3 region has 16 residues. The germline V gene has CDR1 SGDLS and CDR2 YYNGEE. The DNA of the CDR3 is TGTGCCAGCAGCGTAGCAGCGGTCAGCTCTGGAAACACCATATATTTT. It specifies CASSVAAVSSGNTIYF.

This chain uses TRBV9 with TRBJ2-1; 8 positions agree with TRBD1. The CDR3 is 13 amino acids. V gave up 3 bases and J gave up 7 bases; unmatched junction bases: 3. Germline V gene sequence: CDR1 SGDLS, CDR2 YYNGEE. The CDR3 nucleotides read TGTGCCAGCAGCGAGGGACAGGCTAATGAGCAGTTCTTC. Amino acids: CASSEGQANEQFF.

Remarks on this clone: One junction end does not reproduce the germline sequence, and a read error may be involved. The V gene is TRBV6-1, the J gene TRBJ2-7; a possible D gene is TRBD1 (5 bases). Looked up from germline, CDR1 is MNHNS and CDR2 is SASEGT. The CDR3 runs to 10 residues. The CDR3 nucleotides are TGTGCCAGCAGTGAAAAGAACAGGCTCTTC. Residues: CASSEKNRLF.